Below are 23 T cell receptor beta chains sequenced from a single sample in a study of T cells in Graves' hyperthyroidism and ophthalmopathy. Amplification yielded TCR beta CDR3 regions, with RNA transcripts as the source. The HTBI primer set served for first-round RT-PCR of the TCR CDR3. TCRdb reprocessed the multiplex PCR reads with MiXCR, giving one entry per CDR3 protein. The sample carries around 500,000 distinct CDR3 sequences, about 15% recorded once. Sequencing input: blood. The receptors derive from a woman aged 30 to 39 with Graves' ophthalmopathy.

This clonotype was counted ten times or more. This chain joins TRBV7-2 and TRBJ1-6, with unresolved D. Trimming removed 2 bases from V and 7 bases from J, with 6 bases in between. The CDR3 has 13 amino acids. Germline CDR1 is SGHTA and CDR2 is FQGNSA. The CDR3 coding sequence is TGTGCCAGCAGCTTAAAAGGAAATTCACCCCTCCACTTT. The encoded protein is CASSLKGNSPLHF.

The chain is built from TRBV7-9 and TRBJ1-2; possibly TRBD1 for D (5 bases). CDR1 is SEHNR, CDR2 FQNEAQ, per germline (reference sequence). The V and J ends lost 0 bases and 6 bases respectively, with 11 bases between them. CDR3 size: 14 residues. CDR3 residues: CASSLARASDGYTF. As DNA, the CDR3 is TGTGCCAGCAGCTTAGCCAGGGCCTCGGATGGCTACACCTTC.

This clonotype was observed at least ten times. The chain joins TRBV20-1 to TRBJ2-3; 12 nucleotides line up with TRBD2. The CDR3 is 19 amino acids. Trimming removed 3 bases from V and 0 bases from J; junction bases left unmatched: 13. Germline-derived CDR1 and CDR2 are DFQATT and SNEGSKA (reference sequence). CDR3 loop: CSASRLAGVEGSSTDTQYF. CDR3 coding DNA: TGCAGTGCTAGCAGACTAGCGGGAGTTGAGGGCTCTAGCACAGATACGCAGTATTTT.

A few counts support this clonotype. No conserved phenylalanine or tryptophan ends this CDR3, so it is likely a read error. The chain couples TRBV3-1 to TRBJ1-2; 7 bases line up with TRBD1. CDR1 LGHDT and CDR2 YNNKEL come from the germline V gene (reference sequence). With 2 bases clipped from V and 2 bases from J, the junction kept 2 bases outside the gene matches. The CDR3 covers 14 residues. CDR3 loop: CASSQPGQNYGYTL. The CDR3 coding sequence is TGTGCCAGCAGCCAACCGGGACAGAACTATGGCTACACCCTC.

This clonotype was seen repeatedly, ten times or more. This chain connects TRBV3-1 to TRBJ2-7; D remains ambiguous. The CDR3 extends over 15 amino acids. Germline lookup yields CDR1 LGHDT and CDR2 YNNKEL (reference sequence). Trimming removed 6 bases at V and 7 bases at J, with 22 bases between. In DNA form, the CDR3 reads TGTGCCAGCAGTCTGGTCTTCAACTCGGACGGAGAGCAGTACTTC. It encodes CASSLVFNSDGEQYF.

This clonotype turned up a few times. The chain employs TRBV7-6 and TRBJ2-4; weak D call: TRBD1 (6 bases). V was shortened by 2 bases and J by 8 bases, with 13 bases between the two germline ends. CDR3 length equals 14 residues. Germline V gene sequence: CDR1 SGHVS, CDR2 FNYEAQ. The CDR3 spells CASSLIGGKDIQYF. The CDR3 bases are TGTGCCAGCAGCTTAATAGGGGGAAAGGACATTCAGTACTTC. Full variable domain (missing parts from reference TRBV7-6 and TRBJ2-4): GAGVSQSPRYKVTKRGQDVALRCDPISGHVSLYWYRQALGQGPEFLTYFNYEAQQDKSGLPNDRFSAERPEGSISTLTIQRTEQRDSAMYRCASSLIGGKDIQYFGAGTRLSVL.

The chain combines TRBV24-1 with TRBJ2-1; no reliable D call. Germline loops: CDR1 KGHDR, CDR2 SFDVKD. V was clipped by 4 bases and J by 2 bases, with 14 bases between them. This CDR3 is 16 amino acids long. Here the CDR3 DNA reads TGTGCCACCAGTGAGTCCGGGTCACCCCCCTACAATGAGCAGTTCTTC. Its translation: CATSESGSPPYNEQFF.

This clonotype has a handful of counts. The chain recombines TRBV19 with TRBJ2-1, with D possibly being TRBD2 (6 bases). In germline, CDR1 is LNHDA, CDR2 SQIVND (reference sequence). V was clipped by 1 base and J by 7 bases, with 14 bases between them. The CDR3 is made up of 15 amino acids. CDR3 sequence: CASSIVGRLGNEQFF. The CDR3 nucleotides read TGTGCCAGTAGTATAGTGGGGAGGCTTGGGAATGAGCAGTTCTTC.

The V gene is TRBV28, the J gene TRBJ2-3; tentative D call: TRBD2 (5 bases). The germline gives CDR1 MDHEN, CDR2 SYDVKM. V was clipped by 8 bases and J by 0 bases, with 9 bases between them. This CDR3 has 13 amino acids. The CDR3 is CASLGGSTDTQYF. The CDR3, as DNA: TGTGCCAGCCTAGGCGGGAGCACAGATACGCAGTATTTT. Full variable domain (remainder filled in from reference TRBV28 and TRBJ2-3): DVKVTQSSRYLVKRTGEKVFLECVQDMDHENMFWYRQDPGLGLRLIYFSYDVKMKEKGDIPEGYSVSREKKERFSLILESASTNQTSMYLCASLGGSTDTQYFGPGTRLTVL.

In this sample, this clonotype turned up many times. The J gene is TRBJ1-2, the V gene TRBV12-3 or TRBV12-4; D may be TRBD1 (6 bases). The ends were cut back, 4 bases at V and 2 bases at J, with 20 bases in the middle. The CDR3 runs to 17 residues. The CDR3 DNA reads TGTGCCAGCAGTTACCCCTCCCCTCTAACAGGGAACTATGGCTACACCTTC. This codes for CASSYPSPLTGNYGYTF.

This clonotype was recorded many times. This chain uses TRBV2 with TRBJ2-5; D not resolved. The CDR3 consists of 13 residues. CDR1 is SNHLY and CDR2 is FYNNEI in the germline V gene. V lost 4 bases and J 2 bases, leaving 8 bases between the germline ends. The CDR3 region is CASSVRRQETQYF. The CDR3 DNA reads as TGTGCCAGCAGTGTCCGACGGCAAGAGACCCAGTACTTC.

The rearrangement links TRBV9 to TRBJ2-1; 11 positions agree with TRBD2. With 4 bases clipped from V and 3 bases from J, the junction kept 3 bases outside the gene matches. Germline CDR1 is SGDLS and CDR2 is YYNGEE. The CDR3 sequence is 15 residues long. The CDR3 bases are TGTGCCAGCAGCACTAGCGGGAGCATCTACAATGAGCAGTTCTTC. Its protein product is CASSTSGSIYNEQFF.

The genes are TRBV27 and TRBJ1-1; D remains unclear. Germline V gene data show CDR1 as MNHEY and CDR2 as SMNVEV (reference sequence). V lost 2 bases, J lost 0 bases, and 13 bases lay in between. The CDR3 has 16 amino acids. CDR3 residues: CASSLRPLAMNTEAFF. In DNA form, the CDR3 reads TGTGCCAGCAGTTTAAGGCCCCTGGCCATGAACACTGAAGCTTTCTTT.

V and J are TRBV20-1 and TRBJ2-7; the D is unclear. The CDR3 length is 11 residues. V was pared by 2 bases and J by 7 bases, with 9 bases between. From germline, CDR1 is DFQATT and CDR2 SNEGSKA (reference sequence). CDR3 in DNA: TGCAGTGCTAGACAAGTAGGGGAGCAGTACTTC. It specifies CSARQVGEQYF.

The gene calls are TRBV9 and TRBJ2-1, with 8 bases matching TRBD2. V lost 0 bases and J lost 11; bases outside the gene matches: 7. The CDR3 runs 14 residues. Germline CDR1 and CDR2: SGDLS and YYNGEE. CDR3 sequence (DNA): TGTGCCAGCAGCGTAGGGGTTAGCGGGAACCAGCAGTTCTTC. Amino acid sequence: CASSVGVSGNQQFF.

This clonotype came up many times. The chain has TRBV20-1 and TRBJ1-2; D remains ambiguous. The CDR3 totals 15 residues. Trimming stripped 3 bases from V and 2 bases from J, with 16 bases between. The germline V gene has CDR1 DFQATT and CDR2 SNEGSKA (reference sequence). Here the CDR3 reads CSARGVTESNYGYTF. CDR3 in DNA: TGCAGTGCTAGGGGAGTAACTGAATCAAACTATGGCTACACCTTC.

The DNA of the CDR3 is TGTGCCAGCAGTTTAGGTGGAGATAGGGGTGAGAGGGCACCCCTCCACTTT. Protein product: CASSLGGDRGERAPLHF. This chain links TRBV12-3 or TRBV12-4 with TRBJ1-6; tentatively, D is TRBD1 (5 bases). This CDR3 region has 17 residues. V lost 1 base, J lost 11 bases, and 21 bases lay in between.

This clonotype was observed many times. The chain combines TRBV7-2 with TRBJ2-3; 8 bases align to TRBD2. Per germline, CDR1 SGHTA and CDR2 FQGNSA. CDR3 length: 15 amino acids. V lost 4 bases and J lost 1; bases outside the gene matches: 4. In DNA, the CDR3 is TGTGCCAGCAGCTACCCACTAGCGGGCACAGATACGCAGTATTTT. It codes for CASSYPLAGTDTQYF.

The gene calls are TRBV6-1 and TRBJ2-3, with no clear D. This CDR3 is built from 12 residues. The germline V gene encodes CDR1 MNHNS and CDR2 SASEGT. Trimming left V 6 bases short and J 6 bases short, with 10 bases between. CDR3 protein: CASRGSADTQYF. CDR3 nucleotide sequence: TGTGCCAGCAGGGGTTCAGCGGATACGCAGTATTTT.

This chain links TRBV9 with TRBJ1-1; D is undetermined. The germline gives CDR1 SGDLS, CDR2 YYNGEE. Trimming pared 2 bases from V and 11 bases from J, leaving 19 bases between. The CDR3 length is 14 residues. The CDR3 nucleotides are TGTGCCAGCAGCGTCAGCGGGCCCCCTCAACCGGCTTTCTTT. Its translation: CASSVSGPPQPAFF.

J is TRBJ2-6 and V is TRBV29-1, with 8 bases identical to TRBD1. The ends lost 1 base at V and 0 bases at J; junction bases unmatched: 5. The CDR3 is 17 amino acids. Germline values: CDR1 SQVTM, CDR2 ANQGSEA. The CDR3, as DNA: TGCAGCGTTGAAGGAATACAGGGGGGCTCTGGGGCCAACGTCCTGACTTTC. Translated: CSVEGIQGGSGANVLTF.

The chain links TRBV19 to TRBJ1-4; D gene ambiguous. CDR1 and CDR2 (germline): LNHDA, SQIVND (reference sequence). V lost 5 bases to trimming and J lost 1 base, with 8 bases between them. This CDR3 is built from 14 residues. CDR3 loop: CASSLRLTNEKLFF. The CDR3 coding sequence is TGTGCCAGTAGTCTCCGCCTAACTAATGAAAAACTGTTTTTT.

The chain uses TRBV7-9 and TRBJ2-7; D is possibly TRBD1 or TRBD2 (5 bases each). The CDR3 sequence is 14 residues long. V dropped 5 bases and J dropped 5 bases, with 16 bases sitting between them. Germline V gives CDR1 SEHNR, CDR2 FQNEAQ (reference sequence). The CDR3 coding sequence is TGTGCCAGCAGCCCGAGGGACCTAAGGAACGAGCAGTACTTC. Translation: CASSPRDLRNEQYF. The whole variable domain, remainder taken from reference TRBV7-9 and TRBJ2-7, is DTGVSQNPRHKITKRGQNVTFRCDPISEHNRLYWYRQTLGQGPEFLTYFQNEAQLEKSRLLSDRFSAERPKGSFSTLEIQRTEQGDSAMYLCASSPRDLRNEQYFGPGTRLTVT.